Listed here is a single T cell receptor (beta chain). The antigen remains undetermined. The data were taken from a study of T cells expressing NK-cell markers. In the study overall: The authors derived TCR beta repertoires from sorted CD3+CD56+NKG2C+, CD3+CD56+NKG2C- and CD3+CD56-NKG2C+ T cells. Study-level findings and limits: Similarly, these clonotypes led the CD3+CD56-NKG2C+ fraction as well in a handful of donors. Over 5 donors had dominant NKG2C+ clonotypes that comprised roughly 1.0-7.5% of their CD8+ T cells.

TCRdb reprocessed the 5' RACE reads; each CDR3 protein has one entry and no DNA is given. This repertoire includes about 550,000 distinct CDR3 sequences. Germline assignment: CDR1 SEHNR and CDR2 FQNEAQ (reference sequence). This CDR3 has 15 amino acids. The receptor was derived from a man aged 18 to 29 in good health. Sequencing input: blood T cells: a sorted CD56 or NKG2C T cell subset, CD4+ or CD8+ T cells, or bulk PBMC T cells (not recorded which). The chain links TRBV7-9 to TRBJ1-1; TCRdb calls TRBD1, which cannot be checked without DNA. CDR3: CASRPGTEMNTEAFF.